The 32 T cell receptor beta chains in this list originate from one sample, sequenced in a study of Graves' ophthalmopathy and Graves' hyperthyroidism. Amplifying from RNA transcripts, the study obtained TCR beta CDR3 regions. A first-round RT-PCR used HTBI primers, followed by a second-round multiplex PCR. TCRdb processed the multiplex PCR reads anew with MiXCR; each CDR3 protein has one entry. The data hold approximately 480,000 distinct CDR3 sequences, with about an eighth observed a single time. The sequenced sample was blood. The origin of the receptors is a woman in her thirties with Graves' ophthalmopathy.

At least ten counts were recorded for this clonotype. The rearrangement joins TRBV6-1 to TRBJ1-1, with 8 bases lining up with TRBD1. The CDR3 length is 11 residues. The V and J ends lost 10 bases and 7 bases, in that order; junction bases with no gene match: 5. Germline CDR1 is MNHNS and CDR2 is SASEGT. CDR3 nucleotide sequence: TGTGCCACCGGACAGGGCGGTGAAGCTTTCTTT. Its translation: CATGQGGEAFF.

The sample holds many counts of this clonotype. The chain recombines TRBV28 with TRBJ2-5; TRBD1 aligns across 10 bases. Germline-derived CDR1 and CDR2 are MDHEN and SYDVKM. Unmatched junction bases numbered 8, after V lost 2 bases and J lost 5 bases. The CDR3 runs 16 residues. The CDR3 nucleotides are TGTGCCAGCAGTTTACGGGACAGGGGAACCCCCGAGACCCAGTACTTC. Translated: CASSLRDRGTPETQYF.

This clonotype was detected many times. This rearrangement joins TRBV6-1 to TRBJ1-1; possibly TRBD1 for D (5 bases). There are 12 residues in the CDR3. Germline loops: CDR1 MNHNS, CDR2 SASEGT. The V end was cut by 3 bases, the J end by 6 bases, with 8 bases between. This chain's CDR3 is CASSESGPEAFF. The CDR3 DNA reads TGTGCCAGCAGTGAGTCGGGGCCTGAAGCTTTCTTT.

This clonotype was recorded many times. This chain links TRBV20-1 with TRBJ1-2, with 8 positions matching TRBD1. V trimming: 4 bases; J trimming: 3 bases; junction bases outside the gene matches: 10. Germline V gene sequence: CDR1 DFQATT, CDR2 SNEGSKA (reference sequence). This CDR3 has 15 residues. The CDR3 bases are TGCAGTGCTACCCTCGGACAGGGAGGGGACTATGGCTACACCTTC. Its protein product is CSATLGQGGDYGYTF.

This clonotype was found many times. The chain links TRBV29-1 to TRBJ2-5; no clear D. Germline V lookup: CDR1 SQVTM, CDR2 ANQGSEA. The CDR3 loop spans 13 amino acids. With 3 bases removed from V and 1 base from J, the gap between germline ends came to 9 bases. The CDR3 loop is CSVDSAGQETQYF. The DNA for the CDR3 is TGCAGCGTTGACAGCGCCGGCCAAGAGACCCAGTACTTC.

This clonotype was seen ten or more times. The chain recombines TRBV28 with TRBJ2-6; D is undetermined. V lost 4 bases to trimming and J lost 1 base, with 8 bases between them. The V gene's germline CDR1 is MDHEN and CDR2 SYDVKM. The CDR3 spans 15 residues. The CDR3 DNA reads TGTGCCAGCAGTTCCCCCGGGTCTGGGGCCAACGTCCTGACTTTC. This gives the protein CASSSPGSGANVLTF.

For this clonotype: A read error may explain this, as a much larger clone is one base away. The chain has TRBV6-5 and TRBJ2-7; D uncertain. CDR1 and CDR2 from the germline V gene are MNHEY and SVGAGI. This CDR3 spans 15 amino acids. V lost 2 bases to trimming and J lost 0 bases, with 11 bases between them. This CDR3 is CASSYADGYSYEQYV. CDR3 DNA: TGTGCCAGCAGTTACGCGGACGGCTACTCCTACGAGCAGTACGTC.

This clonotype was picked up many times. The gene calls are TRBV12-5 and TRBJ2-2; 7 bases match TRBD2. The CDR3 is 17 amino acids. Germline CDR1 LGHNT, CDR2 FRNRAP. The V gene end was trimmed by 1 base and the J gene end by 4 bases; junction bases not matched to a gene: 9. The CDR3 here is CASGLASGGRATGELFF. The CDR3 nucleotides read TGTGCTAGTGGTTTGGCCTCGGGAGGTAGGGCCACCGGGGAGCTGTTTTTT.

At least ten counts were recorded for this clonotype. V usage is TRBV7-3 and J usage is TRBJ1-6, with D maybe TRBD1 (5 bases). From germline, CDR1 is SGHTA and CDR2 FQGTGA. The V gene lost 5 bases and the J gene lost 7 bases, with 12 bases spanning the gap. The CDR3 is 14 amino acids. The CDR3 reads CASSAGTENSPLHF. CDR3 in DNA: TGTGCCAGCAGCGCCGGGACGGAGAATTCACCCCTCCACTTT.

This clonotype was found many times. The V and J genes are TRBV15 and TRBJ2-3, with D unclear. Germline V lookup: CDR1 LNHNV, CDR2 YYDKDF (reference sequence). CDR3 length: 15 residues. V was trimmed by 1 base and J by 2 bases, leaving 10 bases between them. In DNA form, the CDR3 reads TGTGCCACCAGCAGAGCTCGCGGAAACACAGATACGCAGTATTTT. This translates into CATSRARGNTDTQYF.

This clonotype occurred many times. The CDR3 does not end in the conserved phenylalanine or tryptophan, so this is likely a read error. This rearrangement joins TRBV6-1 to TRBJ1-5; unclear D gene. Per germline, CDR1 MNHNS and CDR2 SASEGT. V was shortened by 2 bases and J by 7 bases, with 9 bases between the two germline ends. CDR3 length: 13 amino acids. The chain's CDR3 is CASSEWVGQPQHL. In DNA form, the CDR3 reads TGTGCCAGCAGTGAATGGGTTGGGCAGCCCCAGCATCTT.

With regard to this clonotype: Lacking the conserved final phenylalanine or tryptophan, this CDR3 likely reflects a read error. It is unclear where the CDR3 begins or ends on the DNA, so no DNA is shown, and the CDR3 is as TCRdb lists it. The chain joins TRBV6-5 to TRBJ1-1; TRBD1 is the table's D call, not checked against the DNA. The germline V gene has CDR1 MNHEY and CDR2 SVGAGI. A total of 14 residues make up the CDR3, ends included. The CDR3: CASSFTGENTEACL.

On this clonotype itself: Just one base apart from a much larger clone, this may be a read error. This chain connects TRBV10-3 to TRBJ2-7; 8 bases line up with TRBD1. Per germline, CDR1 ENHRY and CDR2 SYGVKD. With V trimmed by 6 bases and J by 0 bases, 7 bases remained unmatched. This CDR3 has 15 amino acids. Here the CDR3 reads CAISPTGVPSYEQYF. The DNA for the CDR3 is TGTGCCATCAGCCCGACAGGGGTACCCTCCTACGAGCAGTACTTC.

This clonotype was recorded at least ten times. V usage is TRBV27 and J usage is TRBJ1-5, with D maybe TRBD1 (5 bases). The CDR3 is made up of 16 amino acids. Germline loops: CDR1 MNHEY, CDR2 SMNVEV (reference sequence). The germline V and J ends were trimmed by 2 bases and 1 base, with 12 bases remaining between them. CDR3 DNA: TGTGCCAGCAGTTTACGTGACCGGGACAGCAATCAGCCCCAGCATTTT. This gives the protein CASSLRDRDSNQPQHF.

J is TRBJ2-2 and V is TRBV19; no reliable D call. The germline V gene has CDR1 LNHDA and CDR2 SQIVND (reference sequence). The CDR3 runs 14 residues. Trimming stripped 9 bases from V and 0 bases from J, with 11 bases between. The CDR3 protein is CASRAGPNTGELFF. As DNA, the CDR3 is TGTGCCAGCCGAGCAGGCCCGAACACCGGGGAGCTGTTTTTT. The variable domain in full, completed from reference TRBV19 and TRBJ2-2, reads DGGITQSPKYLFRKEGQNVTLSCEQNLNHDAMYWYRQDPGQGLRLIYYSQIVNDFQKGDIAEGYSVSREKKESFPLTVTSAQKNPTAFYLCASRAGPNTGELFFGEGSRLTVL.

This clonotype was found many times. The chain uses TRBV7-9 and TRBJ1-3; D possibly corresponds to TRBD1 (5 bases). The CDR3 is 15 residues long. CDR1 and CDR2 from the germline V gene are SEHNR and FQNEAQ (reference sequence). V was clipped by 0 bases and J by 7 bases, with 13 bases between them. The CDR3 DNA reads TGTGCCAGCAGCTTAGCGCCGGGACTCGGGAACACCATATATTTT. Residues: CASSLAPGLGNTIYF.

This clonotype has a count of ten or more. This clone may be a read error of a much larger clone one base away. This sequence joins TRBV11-2 and TRBJ1-1; D uncertain. Trimming took off 5 bases at V and 1 base at J, with 14 bases between the two ends. Germline CDR1 and CDR2: SGHAT and FQNNGV. This CDR3 has 15 amino acids. CDR3 loop: CASSPPRVSNTEAFF. The CDR3 DNA reads TGTGCCAGCAGCCCCCCGAGGGTCTCGAACACTGAAGCTTTCTTT.

This clonotype showed up many times. V is TRBV6-5 and J is TRBJ2-7; TRBD1 or TRBD2 may be the D gene (5 bases each). The germline V gene has CDR1 MNHEY and CDR2 SVGAGI. This CDR3 region has 14 residues. The V gene lost 7 bases and the J gene lost 1 base, with 14 bases spanning the gap. The CDR3 loop reads CASTSGTGSYEQYF. The CDR3 nucleotides are TGTGCCAGCACTTCCGGGACGGGATCCTACGAGCAGTACTTC.

In this sample, this clonotype turned up a few times. The rearrangement uses TRBV2 and TRBJ1-2; TRBD1 is a possible D gene (6 bases). Germline CDR1 is SNHLY and CDR2 is FYNNEI. This CDR3 has 13 amino acids. Trimming pared 5 bases from V and 7 bases from J, leaving 14 bases between. The CDR3 loop reads CASSPRTAAGYTF. The CDR3 region has the DNA TGTGCCAGCAGTCCGCGGACAGCGGCTGGCTACACCTTC.

The sample holds many counts of this clonotype. V is TRBV12-3 or TRBV12-4 and J is TRBJ1-1; D unclear. The CDR3 covers 12 residues. Trimming took 7 bases from V and 1 from J, leaving 7 bases between them. CDR3 protein: CASNRGNTEAFF. The CDR3 DNA sequence: TGTGCCAGCAACCGGGGGAACACTGAAGCTTTCTTT.

The genes are TRBV7-9 and TRBJ2-2; TRBD2 aligns across 7 bases. The germline V gene has CDR1 SEHNR and CDR2 FQNEAQ (reference sequence). Trimming took 7 bases from V and 1 from J; bases not matched to a gene: 3. The CDR3 is made up of 14 amino acids. The CDR3 sequence: CASNLAGNTGELFF. The CDR3 coding sequence is TGTGCCAGCAATTTAGCGGGGAACACCGGGGAGCTGTTTTTT.

In its sample, this clonotype was seen many times. The genes are TRBV24-1 and TRBJ2-5; no clear D. The CDR3 extends over 13 amino acids. CDR1 KGHDR and CDR2 SFDVKD come from the germline V gene. V lost 0 bases, J lost 5 bases, and 6 bases lay in between. CDR3 nucleotides: TGTGCCACCAGTGATTTGCACCGGGAGACCCAGTACTTC. Its protein is CATSDLHRETQYF.

This clonotype came up many times. The rearrangement uses TRBV27 and TRBJ1-1, with D uncertain. The V and J ends lost 5 bases and 10 bases respectively, with 23 bases between them. Per the germline V gene, CDR1 is MNHEY and CDR2 is SMNVEV (reference sequence). CDR3 length equals 15 residues. CDR3 protein: CASSQAPGGLFGAFF. CDR3 nucleotides: TGTGCCAGCAGTCAAGCCCCAGGAGGTCTCTTTGGAGCTTTCTTT.

This clonotype appeared many times. The V call is TRBV2, the J call TRBJ1-2; a possible D gene is TRBD1 (5 bases). The CDR3 totals 11 residues. The germline V and J ends were trimmed by 10 bases and 2 bases, with 8 bases remaining between them. Germline CDR1 is SNHLY and CDR2 is FYNNEI. The CDR3 sequence: CATTENYGYTF. For the CDR3, the DNA is TGTGCCACGACAGAGAACTATGGCTACACCTTC.

In the case of this clonotype: This may arise from a read error, as a much more abundant clone is one base away. V gene TRBV20-1 combines with J gene TRBJ1-1; D perhaps matches TRBD1 (6 bases). Trimming pared 0 bases from V and 1 base from J, leaving 9 bases between. The V gene's germline CDR1 is DFQATT and CDR2 SNEGSKA (reference sequence). There are 14 residues in the CDR3. The CDR3 sequence is CSARELQGNTEAFF. CDR3 bases: TGCAGTGCTAGAGAATTACAGGGGAACACTGAAGCTTTCTTT.

This sequence joins TRBV20-1 and TRBJ2-5; possibly TRBD1 for D (5 bases). This CDR3 has 13 amino acids. V was cut by 5 bases and J by 1 base, with 11 bases left in between. CDR1 and CDR2 from the germline V gene are DFQATT and SNEGSKA (reference sequence). The DNA for the CDR3 is TGCAGTGCTTTGACAGACCGCCAAGAGACCCAGTACTTC. It encodes CSALTDRQETQYF.

This clonotype was counted many times. The chain joins TRBV20-1 to TRBJ1-6, with 7 nucleotides matching TRBD1. J gave up 5 bases and V 2 bases, and 6 bases lay outside the gene matches. This CDR3 contains 15 residues. Germline V gives CDR1 DFQATT, CDR2 SNEGSKA (reference sequence). In DNA, the CDR3 is TGCAGTGCTAGACTGAGGGGGCTGGATAATTCACCCCTCCACTTT. This codes for CSARLRGLDNSPLHF.

This clonotype was picked up many times. This rearrangement joins TRBV19 to TRBJ1-1; 7 nucleotides line up with TRBD1. J was trimmed by 5 bases and V by 6 bases; bases with no gene match: 6. From germline, CDR1 is LNHDA and CDR2 SQIVND (reference sequence). The CDR3 has 13 residues. DNA of the CDR3: TGTGCCAGTAGGGGCAGGGGGTGGACTGAAGCTTTCTTT. Residues: CASRGRGWTEAFF.

This clonotype was counted ten times or more. V gene TRBV19 combines with J gene TRBJ1-5; D perhaps matches TRBD1 (6 bases). The CDR3 covers 15 residues. Trimming left V 7 bases short and J 2 bases short, with 15 bases between. Germline CDR1 reads LNHDA; CDR2 reads SQIVND (reference sequence). This CDR3 reads CASIDEQGGNQPQHF. The DNA of the CDR3 is TGTGCCAGTATCGACGAACAGGGTGGCAATCAGCCCCAGCATTTT. The variable domain in full, completed from reference TRBV19 and TRBJ1-5, reads DGGITQSPKYLFRKEGQNVTLSCEQNLNHDAMYWYRQDPGQGLRLIYYSQIVNDFQKGDIAEGYSVSREKKESFPLTVTSAQKNPTAFYLCASIDEQGGNQPQHFGDGTRLSIL.

In its sample, this clonotype was seen many times. CDR3 residues: CASTRQGYEQYF. CDR3 DNA: TGTGCCAGCACCCGACAGGGCTACGAGCAGTACTTC. The chain links TRBV28 to TRBJ2-7; 7 bases line up with TRBD1. The CDR3 is made up of 12 amino acids. The junction had 3 bases not matched to a gene; V was cut back by 7 bases and J by 3 bases. Germline V lookup: CDR1 MDHEN, CDR2 SYDVKM. Combining the CDR3 with reference TRBV28 and TRBJ2-7 gives the whole variable domain DVKVTQSSRYLVKRTGEKVFLECVQDMDHENMFWYRQDPGLGLRLIYFSYDVKMKEKGDIPEGYSVSREKKERFSLILESASTNQTSMYLCASTRQGYEQYFGPGTRLTVT.

This clonotype was detected many times. V is TRBV5-5 and J is TRBJ2-5; the D is unclear. Germline V gene data show CDR1 as SGHKS and CDR2 as YYEKEE (reference sequence). There are 16 residues in the CDR3. V was shortened by 6 bases and J by 4 bases, with 22 bases between the two germline ends. This chain's CDR3 is CASTLTQRAIVETQYF. The CDR3 DNA reads as TGTGCCAGCACCCTAACCCAAAGGGCGATTGTAGAGACCCAGTACTTC.

The chain couples TRBV11-2 to TRBJ2-7; 9 nucleotides line up with TRBD1. The V and J ends lost 6 bases and 2 bases, in that order; junction bases with no gene match: 11. This CDR3 contains 16 residues. CDR1 and CDR2 (germline): SGHAT, FQNNGV. This chain's CDR3 is CASRKTYGQGPYEQYF. CDR3 in DNA: TGTGCCAGCAGAAAGACGTACGGACAGGGGCCCTACGAGCAGTACTTC.